This TCR beta chain was captured in a study of blood T cell repertoires in COVID-19. Study-wide context: There were acute and convalescent COVID-19 samples, and they came from the United States, Italy and Spain. T cells, B-cell-depleted T cells, or PBMCs provided the cDNA or gDNA that served as material.

The CDR3 spans 16 residues. J lost 6 bases, V lost 4 bases, and 5 bases had no gene match. Germline values: CDR1 KGHSH, CDR2 LQKENI. The authors' processing: Reference gene primer amplification yielded estimated nucleated cell counts. TCRdb keeps only in-frame clones here, not all; method: immunoSEQ multiplex PCR. The DNA was the basis for D and trimming; V, J and clone size are from that table. The top ten clones hold about 18% of a sample with 150,000 to 200,000 clones, 60% to 80% of them seen once. The gene calls are TRBV18 and TRBJ2-1; 14 bases match TRBD2. This receptor was identified in a man aged 60 to 69 with active or convalescent COVID-19. Sequencing used peripheral blood. Written as DNA, the CDR3 is TGTGCCAGCTCACAGTCCGGGACTAGCGGGAGCAATGAGCAGTTCTTC. It is translated as CASSQSGTSGSNEQFF.